This TCR beta chain stems from a study of OX40 agonist ivuxolimab in advanced cancers. This table comes from immunoSEQ multiplex PCR, and its TCRdb copy is limited to in-frame clones, with some not included. The table shows some 30,000 clones, with around 74% occurring only once. Losses at the gene ends were 0 bases for V and 2 bases for J; bases not matched to a gene: 5. The germline V gene has CDR1 SGHRS and CDR2 YFSETQ. The CDR3 length is 17 residues. This TCR was sampled from an adult with an advanced solid tumor such as melanoma, head and neck, liver or kidney cancer. The sequencing here drew on CD4+ or CD8+ T cells sorted from blood, taken in a trial of the OX40 agonist ivuxolimab. The genes are TRBV5-1 and TRBJ2-6; 7 bases map to TRBD1. CDR3 nucleotides: TGCGCCAGCAGCTTGGCCCAGACAGGGCCTGGGGCCAACGTCCTGACTTTC. This translates into CASSLAQTGPGANVLTF.